This T cell receptor (beta chain) was sequenced in a study of beta chain features in type 1 diabetes. Findings and caveats of the study: Diminished insertions and augmented deletions at VDJ junctions characterized type 1 diabetes patients. When Type 1 diabetes patients were examined, their TCRB CDR3s proved moderately but significantly shorter in all four CD4+ subsets.

The collection from each donor was one heparinised blood draw averaging roughly 0.12 L. Markers CD45RO/CCR7/CD25/CD127/CD95/CD27 served to sort CD4+ naive, central memory, regulatory and stem cell-like memory cells. Expressed TCRB transcripts were sequenced because the isolated RNA had all been reverse transcribed beforehand. About 3.57 million reads were obtained on average from naive, central memory and regulatory T cell samples. Repertoires were generated with immunoSEQ multiplex PCR, while TCRdb's copy carries only in-frame clones and drops some. This table has approximately 150,000 clones, approximately 13% appearing once. Concerning this clone: The antigen remains unidentified.

CDR3 length: 14 residues. V lost 3 bases to trimming and J lost 0 bases, with 7 bases between them. Germline-derived CDR1 and CDR2 are SGHTA and FQGNSA. V and J are TRBV7-2 and TRBJ2-3; weak D call: TRBD2 (5 bases). This sequence was found in a man aged 18 to 35 with type 1 diabetes. Specimen: central memory CD4+ T cells from blood. CDR3 sequence: CASSLRDSTDTQYF. The DNA of the CDR3 is TGTGCCAGCAGCTTGAGGGATAGCACAGATACGCAGTATTTT.